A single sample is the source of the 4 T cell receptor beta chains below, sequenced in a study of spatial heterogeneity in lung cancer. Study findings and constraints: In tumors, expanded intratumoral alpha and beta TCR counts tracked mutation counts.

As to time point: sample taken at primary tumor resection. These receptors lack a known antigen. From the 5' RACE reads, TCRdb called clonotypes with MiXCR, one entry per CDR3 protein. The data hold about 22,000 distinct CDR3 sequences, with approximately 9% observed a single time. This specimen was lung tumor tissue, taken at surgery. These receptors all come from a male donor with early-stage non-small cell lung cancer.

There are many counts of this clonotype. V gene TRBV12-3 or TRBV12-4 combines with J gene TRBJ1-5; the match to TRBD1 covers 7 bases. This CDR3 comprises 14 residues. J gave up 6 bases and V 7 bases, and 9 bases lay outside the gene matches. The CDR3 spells CASNLGQAAQPQHF. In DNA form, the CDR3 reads TGTGCCAGCAACTTAGGACAGGCTGCTCAGCCCCAGCATTTT.

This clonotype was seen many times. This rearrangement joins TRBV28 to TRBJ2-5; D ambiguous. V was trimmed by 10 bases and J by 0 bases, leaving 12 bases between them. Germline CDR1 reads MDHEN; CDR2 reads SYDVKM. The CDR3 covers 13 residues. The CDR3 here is CATNNWDQETQYF. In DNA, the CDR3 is TGTGCCACCAATAATTGGGACCAAGAGACCCAGTACTTC.

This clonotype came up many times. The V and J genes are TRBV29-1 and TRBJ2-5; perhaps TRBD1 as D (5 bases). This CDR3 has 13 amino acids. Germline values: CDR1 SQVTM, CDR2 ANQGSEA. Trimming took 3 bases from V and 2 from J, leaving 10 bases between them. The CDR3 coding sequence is TGCAGCGTTGATTTGCCAGGGCAAGAGACCCAGTACTTC. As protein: CSVDLPGQETQYF.

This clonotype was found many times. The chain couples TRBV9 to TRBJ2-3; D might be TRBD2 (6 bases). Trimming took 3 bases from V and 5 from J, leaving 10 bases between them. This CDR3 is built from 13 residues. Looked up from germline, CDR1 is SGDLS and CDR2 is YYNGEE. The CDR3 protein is CASSGRAEDTQYF. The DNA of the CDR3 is TGTGCCAGCAGCGGGAGGGCCGAAGATACGCAGTATTTT.